The 20 T cell receptor beta chains reported below all come from one sample, sequenced in a study of Ad26.COV2.S vaccination and SARS-CoV-2 variants. Profiling relied on immunoSEQ multiplex PCR, and the TCRdb table lists in-frame clones only, not all of them. The sample includes approximately 450,000 clones, 75% to 95% of them seen just once. The treatment here: about 20 received Ad26.COV2.S at low or high dose, single or two shots; 5 received placebo; per-sample allocation not given. Vaccine and placebo recipients were sampled on day 63 after the first injection. The source was peripheral blood, collected in a trial of Ad26.COV2.S vaccine versus placebo. The receptors here all came from a person between 18 and 65 years old who received the Ad26.COV2.S COVID-19 vaccine or a placebo.

The chain combines TRBV15 with TRBJ2-1, with 9 bases matching TRBD2. In germline, CDR1 is LNHNV, CDR2 YYDKDF (reference sequence). V was clipped by 4 bases and J by 10 bases; unmatched bases: 2. CDR3 length equals 12 residues. Written as DNA, the CDR3 is TGTGCCACCAGCACGAGCGGGAGGGAGCAGTTCTTC. Protein product: CATSTSGREQFF.

The genes are TRBV14 and TRBJ2-3; tentatively, D is TRBD2 (6 bases). Germline CDR1 and CDR2: SGHDN and FVKESK. The CDR3 loop spans 17 amino acids. Trimming cost V 4 bases and J 0 bases, with 17 bases left between them. CDR3 sequence: CASSPLPPGTSTDTQYF. CDR3 nucleotides: TGTGCCAGCAGCCCGCTACCACCCGGGACTAGCACAGATACGCAGTATTTT. Looking up the rest from reference TRBV14 and TRBJ2-3 gives the full variable domain: EAGVTQFPSHSVIEKGQTVTLRCDPISGHDNLYWYRRVMGKEIKFLLHFVKESKQDESGMPNNRFLAERTGGTYSTLKVQPAELEDSGVYFCASSPLPPGTSTDTQYFGPGTRLTVL.

As DNA, the CDR3 is TGCAGTGCCTTAATGAACACTGAAGCTTTCTTT. This gives the protein CSALMNTEAFF. The chain has TRBV20-1 and TRBJ1-1; no reliable D call. Between the trimmed V and J ends, which lost 6 bases and 0 bases, there was a span of 5 bases. The germline V gene encodes CDR1 DFQATT and CDR2 SNEGSKA (reference sequence). The CDR3 spans 11 residues.

V usage is TRBV6-4 and J usage is TRBJ2-7; no clear D gene. Germline values: CDR1 MRHNA, CDR2 SNTAGT. The CDR3 consists of 13 residues. Deletions cut 0 bases from V and 6 bases from J, with 9 bases between. The CDR3 sequence: CASSDSRWGEQYF. Written as DNA, the CDR3 is TGTGCCAGCAGTGACTCCCGTTGGGGCGAGCAGTACTTC.

The chain joins TRBV2 to TRBJ1-5, with D unclear. CDR3 length equals 12 residues. Per germline, CDR1 SNHLY and CDR2 FYNNEI. V gave up 6 bases and J gave up 4 bases, with 7 bases separating them. CDR3 coding DNA: TGTGCCAGCAGGGACCTTAATCAGCCCCAGCATTTT. It is translated as CASRDLNQPQHF.

The CDR3 reads CARSLSNPGQGDWFMNTEAFF. As DNA, the CDR3 is TGTGCCAGAAGCTTGAGTAACCCCGGACAGGGGGATTGGTTCATGAACACTGAAGCTTTCTTT. This rearrangement joins TRBV5-3 to TRBJ1-1, with TRBD1 identical over 10 bases. TRBV5-3 is given ORF status, its function remaining uncertain. The CDR3 has 21 residues. The V gene end was trimmed by 1 base and the J gene end by 0 bases; junction bases not matched to a gene: 18.

The chain recombines TRBV19 with TRBJ1-3; D ambiguous. This CDR3 has 17 residues. The germline V gene encodes CDR1 LNHDA and CDR2 SQIVND (reference sequence). The V gene lost 1 base and the J gene lost 0 bases, with 13 bases spanning the gap. The CDR3 nucleotides read TGTGCCAGTAGTATAGTAGGTAACGGATACTCTGGAAACACCATATATTTT. This gives the protein CASSIVGNGYSGNTIYF.

This chain links TRBV23-1 with TRBJ1-4; D is possibly TRBD1 (6 bases). TRBV23-1 is filed as an ORF, its function uncertain. The CDR3 runs to 16 residues. Trimming cost V 0 bases and J 3 bases, with 11 bases left between them. The CDR3 sequence is CASSQSWGGPNEKLFF. In nucleotides, the CDR3 is TGCGCCAGCAGTCAATCGTGGGGGGGGCCTAATGAAAAACTGTTTTTT.

V usage is TRBV7-8 and J usage is TRBJ1-4; no clear D gene. The CDR3 has 12 amino acids. V was pared by 0 bases and J by 7 bases, with 3 bases between. Germline CDR1 SGHVS, CDR2 FQNEAQ. CDR3 nucleotides: TGTGCCAGCAGCTTAGCCTCTGAAAAACTGTTTTTT. This gives the protein CASSLASEKLFF. Full variable domain (remainder filled in from reference TRBV7-8 and TRBJ1-4): GAGVSQSPRYKVAKRGQDVALRCDPISGHVSLFWYQQALGQGPEFLTYFQNEAQLDKSGLPSDRFFAERPEGSVSTLKIQRTQQEDSAVYLCASSLASEKLFFGSGTQLSVL.

The J gene is TRBJ2-4, the V gene TRBV6-2 or TRBV6-3, with a tentative D call TRBD1 (5 bases). Trimming removed 5 bases at V and 0 bases at J, with 8 bases between. The CDR3 has 14 amino acids. The germline CDR1 and CDR2 sequences are MNHEY and SVGEGT. DNA of the CDR3: TGTGCCAGCAGTCCGACAGTAGCCAAAAACATTCAGTACTTC. Translated, it gives CASSPTVAKNIQYF.

The rearrangement joins TRBV6-5 to TRBJ1-1, with TRBD1 matching over 11 bases. The CDR3 runs 15 residues. J lost 5 bases, V lost 5 bases, and 7 bases had no gene match. Germline loops: CDR1 MNHEY, CDR2 SVGAGI. This CDR3 is CASSNAGTGGTEAFF. The CDR3 DNA sequence: TGTGCCAGCAGTAACGCCGGGACAGGGGGAACTGAAGCTTTCTTT.

The chain couples TRBV7-6 to TRBJ2-5; a possible D gene is TRBD2 (5 bases). This CDR3 is 15 amino acids long. Trimming stripped 6 bases from V and 2 bases from J, with 16 bases between. Germline assignment: CDR1 SGHVS and CDR2 FNYEAQ. The CDR3 DNA is TGTGCCAGCAGATTAACGGGATACGTACAAGAGACCCAGTACTTC. Protein: CASRLTGYVQETQYF.

V and J are TRBV3-1 (or the pseudogene TRBV3-2) and TRBJ1-1; TRBD1 matches at 7 bases. The V and J ends lost 0 bases and 5 bases, in that order; junction bases with no gene match: 9. Germline CDR1 reads LGHDT; CDR2 reads YNNKEL (reference sequence). CDR3 size: 16 residues. CDR3 amino acids: CASSQDPRQGLTEAFF. In DNA, the CDR3 is TGTGCCAGCAGCCAAGATCCCCGACAGGGTCTTACTGAAGCTTTCTTT.

This sequence joins TRBV5-6 and TRBJ2-5, with D unresolved. Between the trimmed V and J ends, which lost 4 bases and 2 bases, there was a span of 18 bases. The germline gives CDR1 SGHDT, CDR2 YYEEEE. The CDR3 is made up of 16 amino acids. The CDR3 region has the DNA TGTGCCAGCAGCAAGGGCCGGAGTTTTCCGCAAGAGACCCAGTACTTC. This sequence encodes CASSKGRSFPQETQYF.

The chain uses TRBV4-3 and TRBJ2-1; 10 bases are shared with TRBD2. V dropped 0 bases and J dropped 7; count of bases not matched to a gene: 9. Germline assignment: CDR1 LGHNA and CDR2 YSLEER. The CDR3 extends over 17 amino acids. In DNA, the CDR3 is TGCGCCAGCAGCCAAGATATAGTGAGCGGGAGGGTAAATGAGCAGTTCTTC. Amino acids: CASSQDIVSGRVNEQFF.

The chain employs TRBV7-2 and TRBJ2-3, with 8 bases fitting TRBD2. V was pared by 2 bases and J by 4 bases, with 2 bases of the junction left unmatched. Looked up from germline, CDR1 is SGHTA and CDR2 is FQGNSA. The CDR3 runs 14 residues. CDR3 nucleotides: TGTGCCAGCAGCTTAAACGGGAGGGCAGATACGCAGTATTTT. It specifies CASSLNGRADTQYF. The full variable domain, its missing parts supplied by reference TRBV7-2 and TRBJ2-3, is GAGVSQSPSNKVTEKGKDVELRCDPISGHTALYWYRQSLGQGLEFLIYFQGNSAPDKSGLPSDRFSAERTGGSVSTLTIQRTQQEDSAVYLCASSLNGRADTQYFGPGTRLTVL.

The chain employs TRBV5-1 and TRBJ2-1; D call uncertain. Trimming shortened V by 0 bases and J by 6 bases, and 10 bases separated the two germline ends. CDR3 length equals 14 residues. Germline loops: CDR1 SGHRS, CDR2 YFSETQ. The CDR3 spells CASSLGPTGNEQFF. The CDR3 DNA sequence: TGCGCCAGCAGCTTGGGTCCTACGGGCAATGAGCAGTTCTTC.

The rearrangement uses TRBV20-1 and TRBJ1-1; D is unclear. This CDR3 is built from 11 residues. From germline, CDR1 is DFQATT and CDR2 SNEGSKA (reference sequence). V was shortened by 4 bases and J by 2 bases, with 5 bases between the two germline ends. In nucleotides, the CDR3 is TGCAGTGCTAATAGCAACACTGAAGCTTTCTTT. It yields the protein CSANSNTEAFF.

The rearrangement links TRBV28 to TRBJ2-1, with TRBD2 matching 7 bases. The germline gives CDR1 MDHEN, CDR2 SYDVKM. There are 16 residues in the CDR3. V shed 5 bases and J 7 bases; nucleotides not matched to a gene: 14. The CDR3, as DNA: TGTGCCAGCAGTCCGACGGGACTACCGGCCACTAATGAGCAGTTCTTC. Translating it yields CASSPTGLPATNEQFF.

The V call is TRBV7-2, the J call TRBJ2-1; the D is unclear. CDR1 is SGHTA and CDR2 is FQGNSA in the germline V gene. V lost 5 bases, J lost 4 bases, and 9 bases lay in between. This CDR3 contains 13 residues. The CDR3 DNA reads as TGTGCCAGCAGCGCCCACCAATACAATGAGCAGTTCTTC. Protein product: CASSAHQYNEQFF. The full variable domain, rest sourced from reference TRBV7-2 and TRBJ2-1, is GAGVSQSPSNKVTEKGKDVELRCDPISGHTALYWYRQSLGQGLEFLIYFQGNSAPDKSGLPSDRFSAERTGGSVSTLTIQRTQQEDSAVYLCASSAHQYNEQFFGPGTRLTVL.